The rows below give T cell receptor beta chains drawn from one sample of a study of shared clonotypes between healthy human individuals. Assay used: immunoSEQ multiplex PCR; TCRdb lists only in-frame clones, some missing. The sample includes roughly 1,000,000 clones, approximately 80% of them seen just once. The sequenced material came from memory CD4+ T cells from PBMCs. The source of these receptors is a man aged 18 to 30 in good health. Some clones in this sample may be carry-over from other donors' samples. CDR3s include the opening cysteine and the closing phenylalanine or tryptophan. D genes are given only for firm matches. The listing skips clone size in some rows; elsewhere it reads once, few, many or a size class.

>TRBJ1-1|-|TRBV6-5|-
CASSYVVGNTEAFF
TGTGCCAGCAGTTACGTCGTCGGGAACACTGAAGCTTTCTTT
>TRBJ2-5|-|TRBV7-9|TRBD2
CASSWRGLAEQETQYF
TGTGCCAGCAGCTGGAGGGGACTAGCGGAACAAGAGACCCAGTACTTC
>TRBJ2-4|-|TRBV14|-
CASSQALNIQYF
TGTGCCAGCAGCCAAGCTCTAAACATTCAGTACTTC
>TRBJ2-7|few|TRBV5-8|-
CASSLAAPTPSKYF
TGTGCCAGCAGCTTAGCAGCGCCAACTCCGAGCAAGTACTTC
>TRBJ2-3|-|TRBV7-2|-
CASSLAVARGPTDTQYF
TGTGCCAGCAGCTTAGCGGTAGCGAGAGGCCCCACAGATACGCAGTATTTT
>TRBJ1-1|-|TRBV5-1|-
CASSLVRWATEAFF
TGCGCCAGCAGCTTGGTCCGTTGGGCCACTGAAGCTTTCTTT
>TRBJ2-2|many|TRBV19|TRBD1
CASSSRDRGTGELFF
TGTGCCAGTAGCAGCCGGGACAGGGGGACCGGGGAGCTGTTTTTT
>TRBJ2-5|many|TRBV19|-
CASSIGTGTQETQYF
TGTGCCAGTAGTATAGGGACCGGGACCCAAGAGACCCAGTACTTC
>TRBJ2-3|-|TRBV14|-
CASSQGLRGPDTQYF
TGTGCCAGCAGCCAAGGTCTCCGGGGGCCTGATACGCAGTATTTT
>TRBJ1-2|once|TRBV7-2|-
CASSLRVSYTF
TGTGCCAGCAGCTTAAGGGTCAGCTACACCTTC
>TRBJ2-5|-|TRBV5-1|-
CASSPWQGPIQETQYF
TGCGCCAGCAGCCCTTGGCAGGGGCCAATCCAAGAGACCCAGTACTTC
>TRBJ1-3|-|TRBV13|TRBD1
CASSLGGDRTGGNTIYF
TGTGCCAGCAGCTTAGGGGGGGACAGGACGGGTGGAAACACCATATATTTT
>TRBJ1-5|-|TRBV15|-
CATSNPGGNQPQHF
TGTGCCACCAGCAATCCAGGTGGGAATCAGCCCCAGCATTTT
>TRBJ2-7|-|TRBV11-3|TRBD2
CASSHRLAGGSEQYF
TGTGCCAGCAGCCATAGACTAGCGGGAGGATCCGAGCAGTACTTC
>TRBJ2-4|-|TRBV11-2|-
CASSLEGGKNIQYF
TGTGCCAGCAGCTTAGAGGGCGGTAAAAACATTCAGTACTTC
>TRBJ1-4|-|TRBV5-1|-
CASSLGDFNEKLFF
TGCGCCAGCAGCCTAGGGGACTTTAATGAAAAACTGTTTTTT
>TRBJ1-1|many|TRBV30|-
CASSDGGSETEAFF
TGTGCCTCCTCGGACGGGGGTTCAGAGACTGAAGCTTTCTTT
>TRBJ1-5|-|TRBV11-2|-
CASSRDRDQPQHF
TGTGCCAGCAGCCGGGACCGTGATCAGCCCCAGCATTTT
>TRBJ2-7|-|TRBV4-1|TRBD2
CASSPPPGLAGEEQYF
TGCGCCAGCAGCCCCCCCCCTGGACTAGCGGGAGAAGAGCAGTACTTC
>TRBJ2-2|-|TRBV7-3|-
CASSLLGGDNTGELFF
TGTGCCAGCAGCTTACTCGGAGGGGACAACACCGGGGAGCTGTTTTTT